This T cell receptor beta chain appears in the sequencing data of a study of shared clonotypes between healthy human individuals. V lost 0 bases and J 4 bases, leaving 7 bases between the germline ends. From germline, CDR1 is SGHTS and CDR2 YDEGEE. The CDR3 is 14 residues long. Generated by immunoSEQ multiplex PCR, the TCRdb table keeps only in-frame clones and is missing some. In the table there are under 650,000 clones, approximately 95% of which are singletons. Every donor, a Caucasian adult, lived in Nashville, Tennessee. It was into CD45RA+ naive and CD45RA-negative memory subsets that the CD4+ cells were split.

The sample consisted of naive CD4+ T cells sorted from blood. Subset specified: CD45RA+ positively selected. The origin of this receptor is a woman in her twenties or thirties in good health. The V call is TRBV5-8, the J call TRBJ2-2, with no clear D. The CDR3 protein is CASSLALPTGELFF. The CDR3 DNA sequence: TGTGCCAGCAGCTTGGCACTTCCCACCGGGGAGCTGTTTTTT.